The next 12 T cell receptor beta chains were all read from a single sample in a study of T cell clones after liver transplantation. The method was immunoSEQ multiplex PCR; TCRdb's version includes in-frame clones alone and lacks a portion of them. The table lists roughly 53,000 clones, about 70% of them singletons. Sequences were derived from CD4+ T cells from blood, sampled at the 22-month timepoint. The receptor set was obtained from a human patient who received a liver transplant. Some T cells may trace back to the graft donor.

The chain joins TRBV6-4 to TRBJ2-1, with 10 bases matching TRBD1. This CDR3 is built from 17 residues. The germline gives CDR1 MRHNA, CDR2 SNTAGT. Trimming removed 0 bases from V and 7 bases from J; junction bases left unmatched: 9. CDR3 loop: CASSDSVRDRGKNEQFF. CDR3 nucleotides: TGTGCCAGCAGTGACTCTGTTCGGGACAGGGGAAAAAATGAGCAGTTCTTC.

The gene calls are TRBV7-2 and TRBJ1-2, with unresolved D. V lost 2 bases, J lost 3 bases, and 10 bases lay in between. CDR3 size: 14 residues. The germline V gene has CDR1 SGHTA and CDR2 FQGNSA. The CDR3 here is CASSLSGQDYGYTF. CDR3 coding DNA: TGTGCCAGCAGCTTAAGCGGGCAGGACTATGGCTACACCTTC.

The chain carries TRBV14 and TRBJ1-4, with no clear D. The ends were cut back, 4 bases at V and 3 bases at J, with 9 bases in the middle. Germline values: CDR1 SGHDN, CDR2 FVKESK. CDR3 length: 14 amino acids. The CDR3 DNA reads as TGTGCCAGCAGCCCACTGTTATCTAATGAAAAACTGTTTTTT. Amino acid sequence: CASSPLLSNEKLFF.

The CDR3 protein is CASSGETGDNTEAFF. CDR3 sequence (DNA): TGTGCCAGCAGTGGAGAGACAGGGGATAACACTGAAGCTTTCTTT. The chain joins TRBV5-6 to TRBJ1-1, with 8 bases lining up with TRBD1. This CDR3 has 15 amino acids. The V gene's germline CDR1 is SGHDT and CDR2 YYEEEE. V shed 5 bases, J shed 2 bases, and the junction held 8 bases outside the gene matches. Full variable domain (missing parts from reference TRBV5-6 and TRBJ1-1): DAGVTQSPTHLIKTRGQQVTLRCSPKSGHDTVSWYQQALGQGPQFIFQYYEEEERQRGNFPDRFSGHQFPNYSSELNVNALLLGDSALYLCASSGETGDNTEAFFGQGTRLTVV.

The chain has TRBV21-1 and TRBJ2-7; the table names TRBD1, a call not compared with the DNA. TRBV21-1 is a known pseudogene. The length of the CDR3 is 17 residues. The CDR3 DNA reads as TGTGCCAGCAGCAAAGAGCGAACCAGGGGAGTAATGAACGAGCAGTACTTC. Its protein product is CASSKERTRGVMNEQYF.

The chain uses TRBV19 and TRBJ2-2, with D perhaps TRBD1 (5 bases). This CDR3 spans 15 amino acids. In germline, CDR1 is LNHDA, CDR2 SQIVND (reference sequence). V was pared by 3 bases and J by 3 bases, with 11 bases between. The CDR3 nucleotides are TGTGCCAGTAGTATTAGGGGCAGGGACACCGGGGAGCTGTTTTTT. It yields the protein CASSIRGRDTGELFF.

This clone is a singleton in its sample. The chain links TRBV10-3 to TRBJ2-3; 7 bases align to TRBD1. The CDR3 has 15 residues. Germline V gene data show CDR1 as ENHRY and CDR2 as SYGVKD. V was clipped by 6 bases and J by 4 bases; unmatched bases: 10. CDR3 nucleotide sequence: TGTGCCATCAGCGAAACCATAACAGGGGCAGATACGCAGTATTTT. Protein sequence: CAISETITGADTQYF.

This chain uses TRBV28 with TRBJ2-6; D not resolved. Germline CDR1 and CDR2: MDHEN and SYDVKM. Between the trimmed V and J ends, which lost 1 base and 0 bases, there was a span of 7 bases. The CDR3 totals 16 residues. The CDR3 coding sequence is TGTGCCAGCAGTTTATCCGCAGTCTCTGGGGCCAACGTCCTGACTTTC. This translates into CASSLSAVSGANVLTF.

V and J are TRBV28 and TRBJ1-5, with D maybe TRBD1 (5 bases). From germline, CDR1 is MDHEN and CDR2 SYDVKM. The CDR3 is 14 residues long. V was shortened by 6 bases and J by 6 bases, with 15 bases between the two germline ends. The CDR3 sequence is CASSSGTAGQPQHF. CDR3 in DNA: TGTGCCAGCAGCTCCGGGACCGCGGGTCAGCCCCAGCATTTT. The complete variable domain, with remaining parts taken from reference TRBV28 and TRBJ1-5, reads DVKVTQSSRYLVKRTGEKVFLECVQDMDHENMFWYRQDPGLGLRLIYFSYDVKMKEKGDIPEGYSVSREKKERFSLILESASTNQTSMYLCASSSGTAGQPQHFGDGTRLSIL.

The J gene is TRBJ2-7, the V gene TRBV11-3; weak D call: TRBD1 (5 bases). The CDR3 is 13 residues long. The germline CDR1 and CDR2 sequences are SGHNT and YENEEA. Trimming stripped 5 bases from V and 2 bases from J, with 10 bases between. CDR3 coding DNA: TGTGCCAGCAGCAAAGACAGTCCCTACGAGCAGTACTTC. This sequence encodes CASSKDSPYEQYF.

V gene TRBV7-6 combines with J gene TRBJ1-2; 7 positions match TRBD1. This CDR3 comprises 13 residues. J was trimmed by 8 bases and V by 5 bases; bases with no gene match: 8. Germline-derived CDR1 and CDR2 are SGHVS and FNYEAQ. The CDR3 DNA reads TGTGCCAGCAGCGAGACAGGGTTCGGAGGCTACACCTTC. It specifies CASSETGFGGYTF.

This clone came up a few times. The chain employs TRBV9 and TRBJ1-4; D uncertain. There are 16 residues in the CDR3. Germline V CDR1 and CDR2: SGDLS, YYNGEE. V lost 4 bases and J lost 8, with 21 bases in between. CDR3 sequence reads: CASSRESALATEKLFF. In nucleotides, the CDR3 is TGTGCCAGCAGCCGCGAAAGTGCCCTCGCAACGGAAAAACTGTTTTTT.